This passage covers 25 T cell receptor beta chains from one sample sequenced in a study of Ad26.COV2.S vaccination and SARS-CoV-2 variants. The sample's treatment: some 20 received Ad26.COV2.S at low or high dose, single or two shots; about 5 received placebo; per-sample allocation not given. Vaccine and placebo recipients were sampled on day 63 after the first injection. Assay used: immunoSEQ multiplex PCR; TCRdb lists only in-frame clones, some missing. The sample has 350,000 to 400,000 clones, 89% seen once; the top ten hold approximately 1.9%. The sequenced sample was peripheral blood, obtained in a trial of Ad26.COV2.S vaccine versus placebo. Every receptor here comes from a person aged 18-60 years who received the Ad26.COV2.S COVID-19 vaccine or a placebo.

The chain carries TRBV28 and TRBJ1-5, with TRBD1 matching over 10 bases. CDR3 length: 18 residues. CDR1 is MDHEN and CDR2 is SYDVKM in the germline V gene. The J segment lost 0 bases and the V segment lost 5 bases, leaving 10 bases of the junction unmatched. The DNA of the CDR3 is TGTGCCAGCAGTGGACCGGGACAGGGGTTATATAGCAATCAGCCCCAGCATTTT. This gives the protein CASSGPGQGLYSNQPQHF. Drawing the rest from reference TRBV28 and TRBJ1-5, the complete variable domain is DVKVTQSSRYLVKRTGEKVFLECVQDMDHENMFWYRQDPGLGLRLIYFSYDVKMKEKGDIPEGYSVSREKKERFSLILESASTNQTSMYLCASSGPGQGLYSNQPQHFGDGTRLSIL.

This clone showed up just once. CDR3 DNA: TGTGCCACCAGTGACCCCGGGACAGGGGACAATTTCTTT. Its protein is CATSDPGTGDNFF. The chain joins TRBV24-1 to TRBJ1-1, with 10 positions matching TRBD1. This CDR3 is 13 amino acids long. V was clipped by 4 bases and J by 13 bases; unmatched bases: 8. The germline V gene has CDR1 KGHDR and CDR2 SFDVKD.

The chain combines TRBV29-1 with TRBJ2-5, with 10 positions matching TRBD2. Per germline, CDR1 SQVTM and CDR2 ANQGSEA. The CDR3 has 19 amino acids. J lost 0 bases, V lost 1 base, and 14 bases had no gene match. The CDR3 coding sequence is TGCAGCGTTGAAGCTCTGACTAGCGGGCTAAAGGCGTACCAAGAGACCCAGTACTTC. Translated: CSVEALTSGLKAYQETQYF.

The CDR3 region is CASSQGFQGEGYTF. CDR3 sequence (DNA): TGCGCCAGCAGCCAAGGGTTTCAGGGTGAGGGCTACACCTTC. The V gene is TRBV4-1, the J gene TRBJ1-2; possible D gene TRBD1, 5 bases. Trimming took off 1 base at V and 8 bases at J, with 14 bases between the two ends. The CDR3 spans 14 residues. Germline CDR1 reads MGHRA; CDR2 reads YSYEKL.

This clone has a single count. The chain links TRBV18 to TRBJ2-4; D is unclear. The V end was cut by 3 bases, the J end by 4 bases, with 7 bases between. Per the germline V gene, CDR1 is KGHSH and CDR2 is LQKENI. This CDR3 spans 13 amino acids. The CDR3: CASSPPDKNIQYF. In DNA, the CDR3 is TGTGCCAGCTCACCGCCGGATAAAAACATTCAGTACTTC.

The V gene is TRBV18, the J gene TRBJ2-1; 9 positions match TRBD1. Trimming removed 4 bases from V and 3 bases from J; junction bases left unmatched: 4. From germline, CDR1 is KGHSH and CDR2 LQKENI. This CDR3 spans 15 amino acids. For the CDR3, the DNA is TGTGCCAGCTCACGGGACAGGGCCAACTACAATGAGCAGTTCTTC. Translation gives CASSRDRANYNEQFF.

The chain couples TRBV7-9 to TRBJ1-5; TRBD1 is a possible D gene (6 bases). Trimming removed 5 bases at V and 0 bases at J, with 11 bases between. Germline loops: CDR1 SEHNR, CDR2 FQNEAQ (reference sequence). The CDR3 is 15 residues long. Here the CDR3 reads CASSAAGDSNQPQHF. The DNA for the CDR3 is TGTGCCAGCAGCGCCGCAGGGGATAGCAATCAGCCCCAGCATTTT.

This chain links TRBV5-1 with TRBJ2-5, with 8 bases fitting TRBD2. V lost 1 base to trimming and J lost 1 base; unmatched junction nucleotides: 0. The V gene's germline CDR1 is SGHRS and CDR2 YFSETQ. The CDR3 contains 14 residues. CDR3 residues: CASSLSGSQETQYF. The CDR3 nucleotides are TGCGCCAGCAGCTTGAGCGGGAGCCAAGAGACCCAGTACTTC.

This clone has just one count. The rearrangement uses TRBV11-2 and TRBJ1-2, with 9 bases that match TRBD1. The CDR3 is made up of 14 amino acids. The junction had 11 bases not matched to a gene; V was cut back by 7 bases and J by 8 bases. Germline-derived CDR1 and CDR2 are SGHAT and FQNNGV. CDR3 nucleotides: TGTGCCAGCAACCCCCCCGGGACAGGGTTCGGCTACACCTTC. Amino acid sequence: CASNPPGTGFGYTF.

This rearrangement joins TRBV30 to TRBJ1-2; 7 bases align to TRBD1. The germline V gene has CDR1 GTSNPN and CDR2 SVGIG (reference sequence). The CDR3 is 17 amino acids. Germline trimming cut 2 bases from V and 2 bases from J; bases unmatched to any gene: 14. The CDR3 here is CAWSFPSDRVGNYGYTF. CDR3 nucleotides: TGTGCCTGGAGTTTCCCCTCTGACAGGGTGGGAAACTATGGCTACACCTTC.

This rearrangement joins TRBV6-1 to TRBJ1-1; D uncertain. Germline loops: CDR1 MNHNS, CDR2 SASEGT. V dropped 3 bases and J dropped 4 bases, with 15 bases sitting between them. The CDR3 runs to 15 residues. The chain's CDR3 is CASSEGRVRGTEAFF. In nucleotides, the CDR3 is TGTGCCAGCAGTGAGGGGAGGGTTCGGGGCACTGAAGCTTTCTTT.

This clone turned up a few times. The genes are TRBV19 and TRBJ1-5; TRBD1 matches at 7 bases. J gave up 7 bases and V 7 bases, and 7 bases lay outside the gene matches. This CDR3 has 13 amino acids. Germline loops: CDR1 LNHDA, CDR2 SQIVND (reference sequence). CDR3 DNA sequence: TGTGCCAGTACAACAGGGGTGGCGCAGCCCCAGCATTTT. Its translation is CASTTGVAQPQHF.

This chain connects TRBV18 to TRBJ2-3; 12 bases line up with TRBD2. Germline CDR1 reads KGHSH; CDR2 reads LQKENI. The V segment lost 5 bases and the J segment 3 bases; nucleotides outside the gene matches: 9. The CDR3 runs 17 residues. CDR3 residues: CASSSWTSGIGTDTQYF. CDR3 nucleotide sequence: TGTGCCAGCTCATCTTGGACTAGCGGGATTGGTACAGATACGCAGTATTTT.

The DNA of the CDR3 is TGTGCCAGCTCACAACAGGATTTGGGCACTGAAGCTTTCTTT. Its translation is CASSQQDLGTEAFF. V gene TRBV18 combines with J gene TRBJ1-1, with a tentative D call TRBD1 (5 bases). V lost 4 bases to trimming and J lost 4 bases, with 13 bases between them. CDR3 size: 14 residues. Germline V lookup: CDR1 KGHSH, CDR2 LQKENI.

Comment on this clone: Different DNA sequences within this sample yield the same CDR3. The CDR3 loop reads CASSFGQGGEKLFF. In DNA, the CDR3 is TGCGCCAGCAGCTTCGGACAGGGTGGTGAGAAACTGTTTTTT. The gene calls are TRBV5-1 and TRBJ1-4, with 8 bases that match TRBD1. Germline CDR1 and CDR2: SGHRS and YFSETQ. J gave up 11 bases and V 2 bases, and 8 bases lay outside the gene matches. This CDR3 region has 14 residues.

The gene calls are TRBV6-1 and TRBJ2-1; 9 positions match TRBD2. Germline CDR1 is MNHNS and CDR2 is SASEGT. Trimming at V came to 1 base and at J to 6 bases, leaving 10 bases not matched to a gene. The CDR3 sequence is 17 residues long. CDR3 loop: CASSEVSQREAPNEQFF. Written as DNA, the CDR3 is TGTGCCAGCAGTGAAGTCTCCCAGCGGGAGGCCCCCAATGAGCAGTTCTTC.

The rearrangement joins TRBV3-1 (or the pseudogene TRBV3-2) to TRBJ2-6; D may be TRBD1 (5 bases). Looked up from germline, CDR1 is LGHDT and CDR2 is YNNKEL (reference sequence). The CDR3 sequence is 16 residues long. V lost 5 bases and J lost 0, with 11 bases in between. CDR3 coding DNA: TGTGCCAGCAGCGCCAGACAGACCTCTGGGGCCAACGTCCTGACTTTC. Translation: CASSARQTSGANVLTF.

This clone has a handful of counts. The chain couples TRBV18 to TRBJ2-1; 10 bases are a match to TRBD2. The CDR3 totals 15 residues. The V segment lost 4 bases and the J segment 2 bases; nucleotides outside the gene matches: 2. CDR1 is KGHSH, CDR2 LQKENI, per germline. The CDR3 DNA is TGTGCCAGCTCACTAGCGGGAGGCCCCTACAATGAGCAGTTCTTC. Residues: CASSLAGGPYNEQFF. Filled out from reference TRBV18 and TRBJ2-1, the complete variable domain reads NAGVMQNPRHLVRRRGQEARLRCSPMKGHSHVYWYRQLPEEGLKFMVYLQKENIIDESGMPKERFSAEFPKEGPSILRIQQVVRGDSAAYFCASSLAGGPYNEQFFGPGTRLTVL.

The V and J genes are TRBV19 and TRBJ1-1, with D possibly matching TRBD1 (5 bases). V dropped 5 bases and J dropped 0 bases, with 7 bases sitting between them. Germline V gives CDR1 LNHDA, CDR2 SQIVND (reference sequence). The CDR3 sequence is 13 residues long. CDR3 sequence reads: CASSQTVNTEAFF. The DNA for the CDR3 is TGTGCCAGTAGTCAGACAGTGAACACTGAAGCTTTCTTT. Drawing the rest from reference TRBV19 and TRBJ1-1, the complete variable domain is DGGITQSPKYLFRKEGQNVTLSCEQNLNHDAMYWYRQDPGQGLRLIYYSQIVNDFQKGDIAEGYSVSREKKESFPLTVTSAQKNPTAFYLCASSQTVNTEAFFGQGTRLTVV.

The gene calls are TRBV30 and TRBJ1-5; possible D gene TRBD1, 6 bases. CDR1 GTSNPN and CDR2 SVGIG come from the germline V gene (reference sequence). V dropped 1 base and J dropped 10 bases, with 14 bases sitting between them. The CDR3 extends over 13 amino acids. The CDR3: CAWSAEQGRPQHF. Written as DNA, the CDR3 is TGTGCCTGGAGTGCCGAACAGGGTCGTCCCCAGCATTTT.

The chain combines TRBV5-1 with TRBJ2-2; 8 bases fit TRBD1. This CDR3 comprises 15 residues. The junction had 7 bases not matched to a gene; V was cut back by 4 bases and J by 5 bases. CDR1 is SGHRS, CDR2 YFSETQ, per germline. The CDR3 coding sequence is TGCGCCAGCAGCGCCCCAGGGGGCAGGACCGGGGAGCTGTTTTTT. It is translated as CASSAPGGRTGELFF.

The chain is built from TRBV5-4 and TRBJ1-1; D perhaps matches TRBD1 (6 bases). The CDR3 runs to 13 residues. Germline V gene sequence: CDR1 SGHNT, CDR2 YYREEE (reference sequence). Deletions cut 4 bases from V and 1 base from J, with 8 bases between. Here the CDR3 DNA reads TGTGCCAGCAGCCCGGGACAGAACACTGAAGCTTTCTTT. This encodes CASSPGQNTEAFF.

The CDR3 protein is CASSPLWPRPDTQYF. The CDR3 DNA reads TGTGCCAGCAGCCCGCTTTGGCCAAGGCCAGATACGCAGTATTTT. The chain carries TRBV9 and TRBJ2-3; D is uncertain. CDR1 is SGDLS and CDR2 is YYNGEE in the germline V gene. V was pared by 4 bases and J by 4 bases, with 16 bases between. The CDR3 spans 15 residues.

The chain links TRBV7-2 to TRBJ2-1; 9 bases align to TRBD2. With V trimmed by 4 bases and J by 8 bases, 21 bases remained unmatched. The germline V gene encodes CDR1 SGHTA and CDR2 FQGNSA. This CDR3 has 19 residues. The CDR3 region is CASSSTLSIFSGRWDEQFF. The CDR3 nucleotides are TGTGCCAGCAGCTCCACACTATCGATTTTTAGCGGGAGATGGGATGAGCAGTTCTTC. The full variable domain, completed using reference TRBV7-2 and TRBJ2-1, is GAGVSQSPSNKVTEKGKDVELRCDPISGHTALYWYRQSLGQGLEFLIYFQGNSAPDKSGLPSDRFSAERTGGSVSTLTIQRTQQEDSAVYLCASSSTLSIFSGRWDEQFFGPGTRLTVL.

This clone was seen only once. The J gene is TRBJ1-5, the V gene TRBV2; TRBD1 aligns across 9 bases. CDR1 and CDR2 from the germline V gene are SNHLY and FYNNEI. CDR3 size: 14 residues. V trimming: 3 bases; J trimming: 7 bases; junction bases outside the gene matches: 4. The CDR3 loop reads CASSEGQGRQPQHF. CDR3 nucleotides: TGTGCCAGCAGTGAGGGACAGGGAAGACAGCCCCAGCATTTT.